A single sample gave rise to the 5 T cell receptor beta chains below, sequenced in a study of OX40 agonist ivuxolimab in advanced cancers. The method was immunoSEQ multiplex PCR; TCRdb's version includes in-frame clones alone and lacks a portion of them. Of 25,000 to 35,000 clones listed, 70% to 90% were seen once; the top ten hold around 29%. The sample was CD4+ or CD8+ T cells sorted from blood, taken in a trial of the OX40 agonist ivuxolimab. The receptor set was obtained from an adult with an advanced solid tumor such as melanoma, head and neck, liver or kidney cancer.

The chain carries TRBV9 and TRBJ2-7; D remains unclear. Looked up from germline, CDR1 is SGDLS and CDR2 is YYNGEE. The CDR3 covers 14 residues. V was cut by 0 bases and J by 3 bases, with 10 bases left in between. The CDR3: CASSVGRSNYEQYF. The CDR3, as DNA: TGTGCCAGCAGCGTAGGACGGTCAAACTACGAGCAGTACTTC.

The chain employs TRBV7-8 and TRBJ2-7; 10 bases agree with TRBD1. With V trimmed by 0 bases and J by 2 bases, 1 base remained unmatched. The germline CDR1 and CDR2 sequences are SGHVS and FQNEAQ. The CDR3 consists of 15 residues. The CDR3 loop reads CASSLAGTGAYEQYF. DNA of the CDR3: TGTGCCAGCAGCTTAGCCGGGACAGGGGCCTACGAGCAGTACTTC. Drawing the rest from reference TRBV7-8 and TRBJ2-7, the complete variable domain is GAGVSQSPRYKVAKRGQDVALRCDPISGHVSLFWYQQALGQGPEFLTYFQNEAQLDKSGLPSDRFFAERPEGSVSTLKIQRTQQEDSAVYLCASSLAGTGAYEQYFGPGTRLTVT.

V usage is TRBV5-8 and J usage is TRBJ1-5, with D uncertain. V was trimmed by 0 bases and J by 7 bases, leaving 14 bases between them. Germline lookup yields CDR1 SGHTS and CDR2 YDEGEE. The length of the CDR3 is 15 residues. Here the CDR3 reads CASSLGTEPRQPQHF. The CDR3 region has the DNA TGTGCCAGCAGCTTGGGTACAGAACCGCGACAGCCCCAGCATTTT.

The chain employs TRBV7-6 and TRBJ2-5; D is unresolved. The CDR3 sequence is 16 residues long. V lost 0 bases and J lost 2, with 13 bases in between. Germline V gene sequence: CDR1 SGHVS, CDR2 FNYEAQ. This CDR3 is CASSLAVGSPQETQYF. The CDR3 DNA follows: TGTGCCAGCAGCTTAGCGGTGGGAAGTCCGCAAGAGACCCAGTACTTC.

The chain couples TRBV15 to TRBJ2-5, with D hard to call. V was shortened by 4 bases and J by 4 bases, with 10 bases between the two germline ends. Germline V CDR1 and CDR2: LNHNV, YYDKDF (reference sequence). The CDR3 extends over 13 amino acids. The CDR3 bases are TGTGCCACCAGCACCCGTTGGGGAGAGACCCAGTACTTC. It encodes CATSTRWGETQYF. The full variable domain, completed using reference TRBV15 and TRBJ2-5, is DAMVIQNPRYQVTQFGKPVTLSCSQTLNHNVMYWYQQKSSQAPKLLFHYYDKDFNNEADTPDNFQSRRPNTSFCFLDIRSPGLGDTAMYLCATSTRWGETQYFGPGTRLLVL.